The clone carrying this T cell receptor (beta chain) came up many times. Its antigen is currently unknown. TCRdb ran MiXCR on the 5' RACE reads and lists one entry per CDR3 protein. The sample includes some 32,000 distinct CDR3 sequences, roughly 6.6% of them seen just once. This sample is part of a study of early T cells in non-severe SARS-CoV-2 infection. The ends were cut back, 3 bases at V and 1 base at J, with 3 bases in the middle. Germline values: CDR1 DFQATT, CDR2 SNEGSKA (reference sequence). CDR3 length equals 12 residues. Findings and caveats of the study: Sequences matched to VDJdb favored anti-spike CD8 responses, while private and CD4 specificities were missed.

The sequencing input was whole blood. The chain employs TRBV20-1 and TRBJ2-2; the D is unclear. The receptor comes from an adult who was a healthcare worker with PCR-confirmed SARS-CoV-2 infection or an uninfected control (not recorded which). Written as DNA, the CDR3 is TGCAGTGCTAGGGAGAACACCGGGGAGCTGTTTTTT. It encodes CSARENTGELFF.